Listed below are T cell receptor beta chains from one sample, sequenced in a study of cytomegalovirus exposure and HLA in healthy donors. Profiling relied on immunoSEQ multiplex PCR, and the TCRdb table lists in-frame clones only, not all of them. The table includes 100,000 or so clones, over 70% detected once. Specimen: PBMCs. These receptors all come from a middle-aged woman in good health and CMV-seronegative. Both conserved end residues are part of each CDR3. The D gene is left open where the match is weak. Size tells how often a clone was seen (once, few, many) or the class of an expanded clone, and some rows leave it out.

>TRBJ2-7|-|TRBV18|-
TGTGCCAGCTCACCTCCAGGGTCCTACGAGCAGTACTTC
CASSPPGSYEQYF
>TRBJ1-1|-|TRBV12-5|-
TGTGCTAGTGGTTTAGATCCCGGGACATTTGGCACTGAAGCTTTCTTT
CASGLDPGTFGTEAFF
>TRBJ1-2|once|TRBV5-4|-
TGTGCCAGCAGCGACGGAGGGGCAGGGAGAGTTCAGTCGTCTGGCTACACCTTC
CASSDGGAGRVQSSGYTF
>TRBJ1-6|-|TRBV25-1|-
TGTGCCAGCAGTGTCAGGGTTTCACCCCTCCACTTT
CASSVRVSPLHF
>TRBJ1-1|-|TRBV19|-
TGTGCCAGTAGCACAGGCGGGGGGACTGAAGCTTTCTTT
CASSTGGGTEAFF
>TRBJ2-3|-|TRBV7-2|TRBD2
TGTGCCAGCAGCTTAGTGACTAGCGGGGGTTCGGATACGCAGTATTTT
CASSLVTSGGSDTQYF
>TRBJ1-4|few|TRBV7-9|TRBD1
TGTGCCAGCAGCTTACGGACAGGGAGTAATGAAAAACTGTTTTTT
CASSLRTGSNEKLFF
>TRBJ1-4|-|TRBV5-1|-
TGCGCCAGCAGCTTGGCGGGGTCTACTAATGAAAAACTGTTTTTT
CASSLAGSTNEKLFF
>TRBJ1-2|-|TRBV4-1|TRBD1
TGCGCCAGCAGCCAAGATAGGACAGGGGTTCTGGGAGGCTACACCTTC
CASSQDRTGVLGGYTF
>TRBJ1-1|few|TRBV6-1|-
TGTGCCAGCAGTGAAGGGAAGGGGGTGAACACTGAAGCTTTCTTT
CASSEGKGVNTEAFF
>TRBJ1-2|-|TRBV28|TRBD1
TGTGCCAGCCGCAGGACGGGACAGGGGGCGTATGGCTACACCTTC
CASRRTGQGAYGYTF
>TRBJ2-5|-|TRBV5-6|-
TGTGCCAGCAGCTTTCAGGGTCGAGAGACCCAGTACTTC
CASSFQGRETQYF
>TRBJ2-3|-|TRBV5-1|TRBD2
TGCGCCAGCAGCTTGACCGGGACTAGCGGGGGGATCACAGATACGCAGTATTTT
CASSLTGTSGGITDTQYF
>TRBJ1-6|-|TRBV11-2|-
TGTGCCAGCAGCTTAGGGTACAGGGAGTTGTCCTATAATTCACCCCTCCACTTT
CASSLGYRELSYNSPLHF
>TRBJ1-2|-|TRBV7-9|TRBD1
TGTGCCAGCAGCTTATTAGGTAGAGGGGGCGATGGCTACACCTTC
CASSLLGRGGDGYTF
>TRBJ1-1|-|TRBV2|-
TGTGCCAGCAGTGTTACAAAGAACACTGAAGCTTTCTTT
CASSVTKNTEAFF
>TRBJ2-5|-|TRBV2|TRBD1
TGTGCCAGCAGTGGCCAAGGGACAGCCGGAGAGACCCAGTACTTC
CASSGQGTAGETQYF
>TRBJ1-2|-|TRBV4-2|TRBD1
TGTGCCAGCAGCCATCTGGGACAGGGTGACTATGGCTACACCTTC
CASSHLGQGDYGYTF
>TRBJ1-1|few|TRBV19|-
TGTGCCAGTAGTATAGATCTATACAGGGTTACGACTGAAGCTTTCTTT
CASSIDLYRVTTEAFF
>TRBJ1-1|-|TRBV12-5|TRBD1
TGTGCTAGTGGGGGGACAGGATTGAACACTGAAGCTTTCTTT
CASGGTGLNTEAFF
>TRBJ2-7|once|TRBV5-6|-
TGTGCCAGCAGCTTGTGGCAGAACACCTACGAGCAGTACTTC
CASSLWQNTYEQYF
>TRBJ2-7|once|TRBV14|TRBD2
TGTGCCAGCAGCCAAGGGATCGGGACTAGCAGGTACGAGCAGTACTTC
CASSQGIGTSRYEQYF
>TRBJ2-7|few|TRBV7-9|TRBD1
TGTGCCAGCAGCTTTATATTGACAGGGGGAACCTACGAGCAGTACTTC
CASSFILTGGTYEQYF
>TRBJ1-2|few|TRBV6-1|TRBD1
TGTGCCAGCACCAGGACAGGTGTAAGAGGCTACACCTTC
CASTRTGVRGYTF
>TRBJ2-6|-|TRBV2|-
TGTGCCAGCAGTGAAATCGGGGAGTTCTCTGGGGCCAACGTCCTGACTTTC
CASSEIGEFSGANVLTF
>TRBJ2-7|-|TRBV7-2|-
TGTGCCAGCAGCTTCGGGGGAACCTACGAGCAGTACTTC
CASSFGGTYEQYF
>TRBJ2-7|-|TRBV20-1|-
TGCAGTGCCAGTCAGGGCTACGAGCAGTACTTC
CSASQGYEQYF
>TRBJ2-1|-|TRBV7-6|-
TGTGCCAGCAGCTTCGTAGGGGATGAGCAGTTCTTC
CASSFVGDEQFF
>TRBJ2-3|few|TRBV7-2|TRBD2
TGTGCCAGCAGCCGCGGGGGGGTAATAGATACGCAGTATTTT
CASSRGGVIDTQYF
>TRBJ2-1|few|TRBV4-1|TRBD2
TGCGCCAGCAGCCAGGCAGCGGGGGTGGGTGAGCAGTTCTTC
CASSQAAGVGEQFF
>TRBJ2-5|once|TRBV19|-
TGTGCCAGTAGTACCAATGAGGAGACCCAGTACTTC
CASSTNEETQYF
>TRBJ2-5|-|TRBV5-4|TRBD2
TGTGCCAGCAGCAAACCTGGGACTAGCTTGGAGACCCAGTACTTC
CASSKPGTSLETQYF
>TRBJ2-3|-|TRBV15|-
TGTGCCACCAGCAGGACATTCTCAGGGGCGCGGATAGATACGCAGTATTTT
CATSRTFSGARIDTQYF
>TRBJ1-1|few|TRBV7-9|TRBD1
TGTGCCAGCAGCACCCCGACCGGGACAGGGGGTGGAGGAAACACTGAAGCTTTCTTT
CASSTPTGTGGGGNTEAFF
>TRBJ2-7|-|TRBV7-8|TRBD1
TGTGCCAGCAGCACAAGGACAGGGGGCTTCTACGAGCAGTACTTC
CASSTRTGGFYEQYF
>TRBJ1-1|-|TRBV19|-
TGTGCCAGTAGTGCCCACAGGGTCACTGAAGCTTTCTTT
CASSAHRVTEAFF
>TRBJ1-2|-|TRBV19|TRBD1
TGTGCCAGCGGAGGGGACAGCCCCGGCTACACCTTC
CASGGDSPGYTF
>TRBJ1-1|once|TRBV5-6|-
TGTGCCAGCAGCTTGGCCGGGGGGTACACTGAAGCTTTCTTT
CASSLAGGYTEAFF
>TRBJ1-5|-|TRBV15|-
TGTGCCACCAGCCCCCACGGGGGGGGAAATCAGCCCCAGCATTTT
CATSPHGGGNQPQHF
>TRBJ1-1|few|TRBV30|-
TGTGCCTGGTCCGGGATTAACACTGAAGCTTTCTTT
CAWSGINTEAFF
>TRBJ1-6|-|TRBV19|-
TGTGCCAGTACCTCCGACAGTTATAATTCACCCCTCCACTTT
CASTSDSYNSPLHF
>TRBJ2-3|once|TRBV9|-
TGTGCCAGCAGCCCCCAGGGTGGGGGCGATACGCAGTATTTT
CASSPQGGGDTQYF
>TRBJ1-1|-|TRBV5-4|-
TGTGCCAGCAGCGGACGGGACTCCGCTGAAGCTTTCTTT
CASSGRDSAEAFF
>TRBJ1-2|-|TRBV6-1|-
TGTGCCAGCAGTGAGTTAAGGGGCTATGGCTACACCTTC
CASSELRGYGYTF
>TRBJ2-7|-|TRBV5-1|-
TGCGCCAGCAGCTTCGACAGCTACGAGCAGTACTTC
CASSFDSYEQYF
>TRBJ1-1|few|TRBV7-9|-
TGTGCCAGCAGAGAACAGGGGAACACTGAAGCTTTCTTT
CASREQGNTEAFF
>TRBJ1-1|-|TRBV5-1|TRBD1
TGCGCCAGCAGCACGCAGGGGGCCCAGAACACTGAAGCTTTCTTT
CASSTQGAQNTEAFF
>TRBJ2-3|-|TRBV11-2|-
TGTGCCAGCAGCTTCAACGAGGTGCAGTATTTT
CASSFNEVQYF
>TRBJ1-5|-|TRBV19|TRBD1
TGTGCCAGTACGGGGACAGGCGACCAGCCCCAGCATTTT
CASTGTGDQPQHF
>TRBJ1-6|-|TRBV29-1|TRBD1
TGCAGCCCAAGACAGGGGGCTTCACCCCTCCACTTT
CSPRQGASPLHF
>TRBJ1-5|-|TRBV6-5|-
TGTGCCAGCAGTCTCGCACAGGGCCCTGGTCGTCCCCAGCATTTT
CASSLAQGPGRPQHF
>TRBJ1-1|-|TRBV7-2|TRBD1
TGTGCCAGCAGCGCTCGACAGGGGTACACTGAAGCTTTCTTT
CASSARQGYTEAFF
>TRBJ2-1|-|TRBV19|-
TGTGCCAGTACCCGCGCTCACGTGACTAGGGGTGAGCAGTTCTTC
CASTRAHVTRGEQFF
>TRBJ2-4|few|TRBV19|TRBD1
TGTGCCAGTAGTGGTACCGGGACAGGCCAAAACATTCAGTACTTC
CASSGTGTGQNIQYF